Below, 29 T cell receptor beta chains from the same sample are listed, as sequenced in a study of blood T cell repertoires in COVID-19. Clones were sequenced by immunoSEQ multiplex PCR, and TCRdb holds only the in-frame ones, with some missing. The sample has about 300,000 clones; over 85% are singletons. Sequences were obtained from PBMCs or T cells enriched from blood (not recorded which). The receptors were sampled from a woman between 45 and 65 years old who had been exposed to COVID-19.

The J gene is TRBJ1-2, the V gene TRBV6-1; 7 nucleotides align to TRBD1. V trimming: 4 bases; J trimming: 4 bases; junction bases outside the gene matches: 12. CDR3 length equals 16 residues. The germline V gene has CDR1 MNHNS and CDR2 SASEGT. The CDR3 here is CASSVQGGVEIYGYTF. The DNA for the CDR3 is TGTGCCAGCAGTGTCCAGGGGGGCGTCGAAATCTATGGCTACACCTTC.

This clone is a singleton in its sample. The rearrangement joins TRBV30 to TRBJ2-3; 7 bases fit TRBD2. Germline V gene lookup returns CDR1 GTSNPN and CDR2 SVGIG (reference sequence). The CDR3 totals 17 residues. The V and J ends lost 0 bases and 0 bases, in that order; junction bases with no gene match: 9. CDR3 sequence: CAWSVPRGGRSTDTQYF. CDR3 nucleotide sequence: TGTGCCTGGAGTGTACCCCGCGGGGGAAGGAGCACAGATACGCAGTATTTT.

The rearrangement uses TRBV19 and TRBJ2-3, with 7 bases lining up with TRBD2. The CDR3 has 13 residues. V gave up 1 base and J gave up 5 bases; unmatched junction bases: 0. In germline, CDR1 is LNHDA, CDR2 SQIVND (reference sequence). This CDR3 is CASSIGGGDTQYF. DNA for the CDR3: TGTGCCAGTAGTATAGGGGGGGGAGATACGCAGTATTTT. The whole variable domain, filled in from reference TRBV19 and TRBJ2-3, reads DGGITQSPKYLFRKEGQNVTLSCEQNLNHDAMYWYRQDPGQGLRLIYYSQIVNDFQKGDIAEGYSVSREKKESFPLTVTSAQKNPTAFYLCASSIGGGDTQYFGPGTRLTVL.

This clone appeared a single time. The gene calls are TRBV3-1 (or the pseudogene TRBV3-2) and TRBJ2-7, with D hard to call. V was cut by 4 bases and J by 2 bases, with 9 bases left in between. The length of the CDR3 is 13 residues. Looked up from germline, CDR1 is LGHDT and CDR2 is YNNKEL (reference sequence). The CDR3 sequence: CASSRGITYEQYF. The CDR3 DNA sequence: TGTGCCAGCAGCCGAGGTATCACCTACGAGCAGTACTTC.

The V gene is TRBV5-1, the J gene TRBJ2-7, with 8 bases that match TRBD1. The CDR3 consists of 15 residues. V shed 0 bases, J shed 1 base, and the junction held 3 bases outside the gene matches. Germline V gene data show CDR1 as SGHRS and CDR2 as YFSETQ. The CDR3 here is CASSLAGQESYEQYF. The CDR3 DNA is TGCGCCAGCAGCTTGGCGGGACAGGAGTCCTACGAGCAGTACTTC. Full variable domain (outside the CDR3, taken from reference TRBV5-1 and TRBJ2-7): KAGVTQTPRYLIKTRGQQVTLSCSPISGHRSVSWYQQTPGQGLQFLFEYFSETQRNKGNFPGRFSGRQFSNSRSEMNVSTLELGDSALYLCASSLAGQESYEQYFGPGTRLTVT.

This chain connects TRBV7-2 to TRBJ2-7, with a weak D call TRBD1 (6 bases). The CDR3 is 13 residues long. The germline V gene encodes CDR1 SGHTA and CDR2 FQGNSA. Deletions cut 5 bases from V and 3 bases from J, with 11 bases between. In nucleotides, the CDR3 is TGTGCCAGCAGCAGACAACAGGGCTACGAGCAGTACTTC. Its translation is CASSRQQGYEQYF. Full variable domain (outside the CDR3, taken from reference TRBV7-2 and TRBJ2-7): GAGVSQSPSNKVTEKGKDVELRCDPISGHTALYWYRQSLGQGLEFLIYFQGNSAPDKSGLPSDRFSAERTGGSVSTLTIQRTQQEDSAVYLCASSRQQGYEQYFGPGTRLTVT.

This clone was seen only a few times. CDR3 coding DNA: TGTGCCAGCATGGGGACAGGGACCACAGATACGCAGTATTTT. Its translation is CASMGTGTTDTQYF. V gene TRBV9 combines with J gene TRBJ2-3; TRBD1 aligns across 9 bases. Per germline, CDR1 SGDLS and CDR2 YYNGEE. With V trimmed by 6 bases and J by 2 bases, 4 bases remained unmatched. The CDR3 length is 14 residues.

V usage is TRBV30 and J usage is TRBJ2-1; 7 nucleotides match TRBD2. V shed 0 bases, J shed 0 bases, and the junction held 2 bases outside the gene matches. Germline values: CDR1 GTSNPN, CDR2 SVGIG (reference sequence). The length of the CDR3 is 15 residues. For the CDR3, the DNA is TGTGCCTGGAGTGTTACGGGGGGCTCCTACAATGAGCAGTTCTTC. The encoded protein is CAWSVTGGSYNEQFF. Using reference TRBV30 and TRBJ2-1 for the parts outside the CDR3, the full variable domain is SQTIHQWPATLVQPVGSPLSLECTVEGTSNPNLYWYRQAAGRGLQLLFYSVGIGQISSEVPQNLSASRPQDRQFILSSKKLLLSDSGFYLCAWSVTGGSYNEQFFGPGTRLTVL.

The V call is TRBV14, the J call TRBJ2-2; D perhaps matches TRBD2 (5 bases). CDR3 length: 15 residues. V was trimmed by 0 bases and J by 4 bases, leaving 9 bases between them. CDR1 is SGHDN and CDR2 is FVKESK in the germline V gene. The chain's CDR3 is CASSQDRGITGELFF. The CDR3 DNA reads as TGTGCCAGCAGCCAAGATCGGGGAATCACCGGGGAGCTGTTTTTT.

CDR3 nucleotides: TGTGCCAGTCGGGACACCGACTCTGGGGCCAACGTCCTGACTTTC. This codes for CASRDTDSGANVLTF. The J gene is TRBJ2-6, the V gene TRBV19; D possibly corresponds to TRBD1 (6 bases). The germline V gene encodes CDR1 LNHDA and CDR2 SQIVND (reference sequence). Trimming stripped 8 bases from V and 0 bases from J, with 11 bases between. The CDR3 contains 15 residues.

The V gene is TRBV5-1, the J gene TRBJ2-3, with TRBD2 identical over 7 bases. Trimming cost V 4 bases and J 2 bases; bases outside gene matches: 10. CDR3 length: 16 residues. CDR1 is SGHRS and CDR2 is YFSETQ in the germline V gene. For the CDR3, the DNA is TGCGCCAGCAGCGAAACGGGGGGTTCTACCACAGATACGCAGTATTTT. It encodes CASSETGGSTTDTQYF.

The chain combines TRBV5-1 with TRBJ2-7; D is perhaps TRBD2 (7 bases). Looked up from germline, CDR1 is SGHRS and CDR2 is YFSETQ. CDR3 length equals 14 residues. The V and J ends lost 4 bases and 2 bases respectively, with 13 bases between them. CDR3 nucleotides: TGCGCCAGCAGCGGGGGGGGCTCGACCTACGAGCAGTACTTC. Translation gives CASSGGGSTYEQYF.

This chain links TRBV28 with TRBJ2-1; 12 bases are shared with TRBD1. The CDR3 totals 16 residues. CDR1 is MDHEN, CDR2 SYDVKM, per germline. With 5 bases clipped from V and 8 bases from J, the junction kept 10 bases outside the gene matches. The chain's CDR3 is CASSLSGTGGIDEQFF. The CDR3 DNA follows: TGTGCCAGCAGTCTCTCCGGGACAGGGGGCATCGATGAGCAGTTCTTC.

V gene TRBV5-1 combines with J gene TRBJ2-3, with D possibly being TRBD1 (7 bases). Looked up from germline, CDR1 is SGHRS and CDR2 is YFSETQ. V shed 3 bases and J shed 3 bases, with 17 bases lying between them. The CDR3 spans 16 residues. The CDR3 spells CASSSTSGGLTDTQYF. As DNA, the CDR3 is TGCGCCAGCAGCTCAACCTCAGGGGGGTTGACAGATACGCAGTATTTT.

A word on this clone: Germline is not matched at one junction end, which may reflect a read error. The genes are TRBV7-7 and TRBJ2-5; TRBD1 matches at 8 bases. The CDR3 totals 13 residues. Germline-derived CDR1 and CDR2 are SSHAT and FNYEAQ (reference sequence). The CDR3 reads CASSSTGAETQYF. The CDR3 DNA reads as TGTGCTAGCAGCTCGACAGGGGCAGAGACCCAGTACTTC.

The chain uses TRBV27 and TRBJ2-1; no clear D gene. CDR3 length equals 14 residues. V lost 0 bases and J 9 bases, leaving 12 bases between the germline ends. From germline, CDR1 is MNHEY and CDR2 SMNVEV (reference sequence). For the CDR3, the DNA is TGTGCCAGCAGTTTATCGCGAGGTGTGAGTGAGCAGTTCTTC. Translated: CASSLSRGVSEQFF.

V is TRBV3-1 (or the pseudogene TRBV3-2) and J is TRBJ1-2; maybe TRBD1 (6 bases). This CDR3 is built from 14 residues. Germline CDR1 LGHDT, CDR2 YNNKEL (reference sequence). V was pared by 0 bases and J by 7 bases, with 12 bases between. CDR3 sequence reads: CASSQDLGGAGYTF. CDR3 sequence (DNA): TGTGCCAGCAGCCAAGACCTCGGGGGGGCTGGCTACACCTTC.

This clone occurred once. The chain has TRBV6-5 and TRBJ1-5; TRBD1 agrees at 10 bases. J lost 2 bases, V lost 8 bases, and 6 bases had no gene match. Germline V gives CDR1 MNHEY, CDR2 SVGAGI. This CDR3 has 15 residues. CDR3 nucleotides: TGTGCCAGCTCTTATGACAGGGGGCGCAATCAGCCCCAGCATTTT. It yields the protein CASSYDRGRNQPQHF.

This clone was found once. The V gene is TRBV11-3, the J gene TRBJ2-1; maybe TRBD2 (7 bases). This CDR3 contains 16 residues. Germline loops: CDR1 SGHNT, CDR2 YENEEA. Trimming left V 0 bases short and J 7 bases short, with 16 bases between. The CDR3 loop is CASSLEPTGGRNEQFF. The CDR3 region has the DNA TGTGCCAGCAGCTTAGAGCCCACGGGGGGCCGGAATGAGCAGTTCTTC.

The CDR3 DNA is TGTGCCAGCAAGGTACCGGTCGGACAGGCCGGGAGCTATGGCTACACCTTC. Its translation is CASKVPVGQAGSYGYTF. V and J are TRBV2 and TRBJ1-2; TRBD1 matches at 7 bases. Per germline, CDR1 SNHLY and CDR2 FYNNEI. Trimming took 7 bases from V and 4 from J; bases not matched to a gene: 18. This CDR3 spans 17 amino acids.

A word on this clone: This sample includes further DNA sequences coding for the same CDR3. The V gene is TRBV6-5, the J gene TRBJ1-5, with a possible D match to TRBD1 (5 bases). V was clipped by 6 bases and J by 7 bases, with 16 bases between them. Germline loops: CDR1 MNHEY, CDR2 SVGAGI. This CDR3 has 14 amino acids. The CDR3 DNA reads as TGTGCCAGCAGCCTCGGGACTGGGGGGCAGCCCCAGCATTTT. This encodes CASSLGTGGQPQHF.

The chain combines TRBV11-2 with TRBJ2-7; D might be TRBD1 (5 bases). CDR1 and CDR2 from the germline V gene are SGHAT and FQNNGV. The CDR3 runs 13 residues. With 1 base removed from V and 7 bases from J, the gap between germline ends came to 11 bases. The CDR3 nucleotides are TGTGCCAGCAGCTTAGTCCAGGGTGGGGAGCAGTACTTC. Translated, it gives CASSLVQGGEQYF.

The gene calls are TRBV7-9 and TRBJ2-1; TRBD1 might be the D (5 bases). V lost 1 base to trimming and J lost 9 bases, with 16 bases between them. Per the germline V gene, CDR1 is SEHNR and CDR2 is FQNEAQ (reference sequence). This CDR3 region has 15 residues. The CDR3 nucleotides are TGTGCCAGCAGCTTAGAGGCACTGGCAGGGATTGAGCAGTTCTTC. Protein product: CASSLEALAGIEQFF.

The chain uses TRBV30 and TRBJ2-7; TRBD1 matches at 8 bases. The CDR3 is made up of 15 amino acids. Losses at the gene ends were 1 base for V and 1 base for J; bases not matched to a gene: 6. Germline CDR1 and CDR2: GTSNPN and SVGIG (reference sequence). The CDR3 here is CAWSGVWTGSYEQYF. The CDR3 bases are TGTGCCTGGAGTGGTGTTTGGACAGGGTCCTACGAGCAGTACTTC.

V is TRBV28 and J is TRBJ1-2; 7 bases map to TRBD1. The CDR3 length is 14 residues. V lost 8 bases and J lost 6; bases outside the gene matches: 12. Per the germline V gene, CDR1 is MDHEN and CDR2 is SYDVKM. CDR3 coding DNA: TGTGCCAGCGCCCTCCAGGGGGAAAATGATGGCTACACCTTC. Amino acid sequence: CASALQGENDGYTF.

This clone was counted only a few times. This chain links TRBV9 with TRBJ1-2, with TRBD1 identical over 9 bases. Germline CDR1 reads SGDLS; CDR2 reads YYNGEE. V lost 1 base to trimming and J lost 5 bases; unmatched junction nucleotides: 6. The CDR3 is 15 amino acids. The CDR3 sequence: CASSVSSGTGYGYTF. DNA of the CDR3: TGTGCCAGCAGCGTATCCTCAGGGACAGGGTATGGCTACACCTTC.

The V gene is TRBV6-5, the J gene TRBJ2-3, with 7 bases identical to TRBD1. Per the germline V gene, CDR1 is MNHEY and CDR2 is SVGAGI. The ends lost 2 bases at V and 0 bases at J; junction bases unmatched: 2. This CDR3 contains 15 residues. Written as DNA, the CDR3 is TGTGCCAGCAGTTACGGGGACAGAAGCACAGATACGCAGTATTTT. Its protein product is CASSYGDRSTDTQYF.

This clone appeared a single time. The CDR3 region is CASSVVSQGDSPLHF. CDR3 DNA sequence: TGTGCCAGCAGCGTAGTTAGTCAGGGGGATTCACCCCTCCACTTT. V is TRBV9 and J is TRBJ1-6; 7 positions match TRBD1. CDR3 length: 15 amino acids. Germline V gives CDR1 SGDLS, CDR2 YYNGEE. V shed 0 bases, J shed 8 bases, and the junction held 5 bases outside the gene matches.

The chain's CDR3 is CASSEPTGTGYNEQYF. The CDR3 nucleotides read TGTGCCAGCAGTGAGCCGACCGGGACAGGGTACAACGAGCAGTACTTC. V usage is TRBV28 and J usage is TRBJ2-7; 9 bases are shared with TRBD1. The CDR3 sequence is 16 residues long. Looked up from germline, CDR1 is MDHEN and CDR2 is SYDVKM. Germline trimming cut 5 bases from V and 5 bases from J; bases unmatched to any gene: 13. Full variable domain (outside the CDR3, taken from reference TRBV28 and TRBJ2-7): DVKVTQSSRYLVKRTGEKVFLECVQDMDHENMFWYRQDPGLGLRLIYFSYDVKMKEKGDIPEGYSVSREKKERFSLILESASTNQTSMYLCASSEPTGTGYNEQYFGPGTRLTVT.